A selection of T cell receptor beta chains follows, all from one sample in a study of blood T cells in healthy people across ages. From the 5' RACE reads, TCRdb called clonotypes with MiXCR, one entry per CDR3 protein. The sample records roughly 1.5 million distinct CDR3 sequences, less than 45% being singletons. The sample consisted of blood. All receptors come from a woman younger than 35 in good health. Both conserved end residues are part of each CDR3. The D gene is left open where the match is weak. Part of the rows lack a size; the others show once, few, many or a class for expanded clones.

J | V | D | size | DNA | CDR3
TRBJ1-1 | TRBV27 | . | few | TGTGCCAGCAGTCCCGCGGACGGCGTGAACACTGAAGCTTTCTTT | CASSPADGVNTEAFF
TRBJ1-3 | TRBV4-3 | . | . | TGCGCCAGCAGCCAAGGCGGAGACAGTCACTCTGGAAACACCATATATTTT | CASSQGGDSHSGNTIYF
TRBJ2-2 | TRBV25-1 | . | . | TGTGCCAGCAGTGAATTCCCCCCCAACAGGGAAGGTACCGGGGAGCTGTTTTTT | CASSEFPPNREGTGELFF
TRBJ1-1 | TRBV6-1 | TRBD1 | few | TGTGCCAGCAGTGGGGTCGGGACAGCTTCTACTGAAGCTTTCTTT | CASSGVGTASTEAFF
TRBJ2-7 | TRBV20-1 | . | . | TGCAGTGCTAGTCACGTGGTTTCTCCCCTCGTAGGGGAGCAGTACTTC | CSASHVVSPLVGEQYF
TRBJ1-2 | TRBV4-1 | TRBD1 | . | TGCGCCAGCAGCCAAGCGAACAGGGGGGTCTATGGCTACACCTTC | CASSQANRGVYGYTF
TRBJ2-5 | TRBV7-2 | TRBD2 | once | TGTGCCAGCAGCTTAAGGGGACTCGGGGGGTGGCGTAATGAGCAGTACTTC | CASSLRGLGGWRNEQYF
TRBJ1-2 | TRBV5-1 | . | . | TGCGCCAGCAGCTCTGGACAGTCCTGGAGCTCGGGCTACACCTTC | CASSSGQSWSSGYTF
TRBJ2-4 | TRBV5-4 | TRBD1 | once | TGTGCCAGCAGCTCCGGGACAGATAACATTCAGTACTTC | CASSSGTDNIQYF
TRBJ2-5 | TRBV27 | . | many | TGTGCCAGCAGTTTAGACCCGCAGGGACAAGAGACCCAGTACTTC | CASSLDPQGQETQYF
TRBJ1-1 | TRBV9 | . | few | TGTGCCAGCAGCGAAGATGTAGGGGGAGGAGGCACTGAAGCTTTCTTT | CASSEDVGGGGTEAFF